This T cell receptor (beta chain) was observed in a study of blood T cells in healthy people across ages. Overall study context: The capture of about one barcoded beta molecule per two T cells was achieved by template switching.

There are 15 residues in the CDR3. After removal of 3 bases from V and 3 bases from J, the junction contained 7 bases not matched to a gene. Per germline, CDR1 MGHRA and CDR2 YSYEKL. General observations from the study: Comparison with aged donors showed that long-lived donors had more naive CD4+ cells and higher diversity.

With a J-beta primer mix and a sample-barcoded 5' primer, a second PCR ran about 7 to 11 cycles. Template switching added a 12-random-nucleotide identifier to every cDNA molecule. Every sample gave at least 3 million paired-end reads containing CDR3. TCRdb itself ran the 5' RACE reads through MiXCR, one entry per CDR3 protein. This table holds over 1,300,000 distinct CDR3 sequences, approximately 63% found once. Concerning this clonotype: Its specificity is not known.

Material for sequencing was blood. The receptor's source is a man younger than 35 in good health. V is TRBV4-1 and J is TRBJ1-2; the match to TRBD1 covers 7 bases. CDR3 sequence reads: CASSQGRGLDYGYTF. The CDR3 nucleotides are TGCGCCAGCAGCCAGGGGAGGGGGCTGGACTATGGCTACACCTTC.